One T cell receptor beta chain is described in this entry. Its target is not known. Ipilimumab, 1 mg/kg, started 14 to 28 days after autologous transplant. This CDR3 region has 21 residues. The germline V gene has CDR1 MNHEY and CDR2 SMNVEV (reference sequence). J lost 5 bases, V lost 6 bases, and 30 bases had no gene match. Libraries were prepared by immunoSEQ multiplex PCR; TCRdb keeps only in-frame clonotypes and omits some of them. The data hold tens of thousands of clones, with 83% observed a single time. This entry comes from a study of ipilimumab plus nivolumab after autologous stem cell transplantation. Study context: Patients received a median of roughly five ipilimumab and 8 nivolumab doses. The DLBCL group included primary refractory and relapsed cases. Broader study findings: Per the authors, repertoire, Treg and microbiota data justify further study.

The TCR was taken from a male donor with diffuse large B-cell lymphoma. The material sequenced was PBMCs, taken in a trial of ipilimumab plus nivolumab as post-transplant consolidation. The chain carries TRBV27 and TRBJ2-7, with 8 bases aligning to TRBD1. Here the CDR3 reads CASRGRTGKSALVPKVDEQYF. For the CDR3, the DNA is TGTGCCAGCAGGGGGAGGACAGGGAAGTCTGCGCTGGTCCCGAAGGTAGACGAGCAGTACTTC.